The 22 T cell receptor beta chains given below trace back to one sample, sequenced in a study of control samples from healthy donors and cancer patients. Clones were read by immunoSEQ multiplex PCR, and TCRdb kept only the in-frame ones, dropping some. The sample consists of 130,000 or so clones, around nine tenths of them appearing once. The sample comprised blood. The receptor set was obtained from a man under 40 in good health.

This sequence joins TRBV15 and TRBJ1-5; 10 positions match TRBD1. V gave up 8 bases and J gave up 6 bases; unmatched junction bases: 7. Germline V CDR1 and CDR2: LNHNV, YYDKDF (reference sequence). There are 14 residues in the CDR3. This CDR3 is CATSRTGGIQPQHF. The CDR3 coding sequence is TGTGCCACCTCTCGGACAGGGGGAATTCAGCCCCAGCATTTT. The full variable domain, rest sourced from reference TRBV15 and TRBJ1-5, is DAMVIQNPRYQVTQFGKPVTLSCSQTLNHNVMYWYQQKSSQAPKLLFHYYDKDFNNEADTPDNFQSRRPNTSFCFLDIRSPGLGDTAMYLCATSRTGGIQPQHFGDGTRLSIL.

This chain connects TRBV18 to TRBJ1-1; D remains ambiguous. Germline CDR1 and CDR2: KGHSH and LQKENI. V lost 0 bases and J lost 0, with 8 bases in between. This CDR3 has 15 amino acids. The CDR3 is CASSPPALLNTEAFF. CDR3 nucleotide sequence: TGTGCCAGCTCACCACCGGCATTGTTGAACACTGAAGCTTTCTTT.

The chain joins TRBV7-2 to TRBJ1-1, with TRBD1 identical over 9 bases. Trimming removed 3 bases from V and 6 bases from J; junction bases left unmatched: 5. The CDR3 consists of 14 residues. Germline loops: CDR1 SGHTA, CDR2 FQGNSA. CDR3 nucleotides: TGTGCCAGCAGCTTCCGGGACAGGGTAGCTGAAGCTTTCTTT. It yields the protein CASSFRDRVAEAFF.

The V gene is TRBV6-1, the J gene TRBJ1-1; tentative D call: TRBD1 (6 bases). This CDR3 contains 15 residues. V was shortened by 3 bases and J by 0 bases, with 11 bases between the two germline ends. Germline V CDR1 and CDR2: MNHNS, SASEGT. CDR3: CASSDPDSLNTEAFF. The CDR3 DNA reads TGTGCCAGCAGTGACCCGGACAGCTTGAACACTGAAGCTTTCTTT.

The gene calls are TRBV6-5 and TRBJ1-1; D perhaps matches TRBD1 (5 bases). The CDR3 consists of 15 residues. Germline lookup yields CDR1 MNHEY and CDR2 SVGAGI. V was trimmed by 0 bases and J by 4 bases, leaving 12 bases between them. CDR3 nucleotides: TGTGCCAGCAGTTACTCTGGGGGTTTTAGCACTGAAGCTTTCTTT. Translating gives CASSYSGGFSTEAFF.

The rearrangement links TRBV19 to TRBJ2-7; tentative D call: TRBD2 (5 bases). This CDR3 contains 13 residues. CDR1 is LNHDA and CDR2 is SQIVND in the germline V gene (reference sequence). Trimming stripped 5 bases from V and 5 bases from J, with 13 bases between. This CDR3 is CASSPRVGNEQYV. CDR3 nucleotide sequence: TGTGCCAGTAGTCCCCGGGTCGGGAACGAGCAGTACGTC.

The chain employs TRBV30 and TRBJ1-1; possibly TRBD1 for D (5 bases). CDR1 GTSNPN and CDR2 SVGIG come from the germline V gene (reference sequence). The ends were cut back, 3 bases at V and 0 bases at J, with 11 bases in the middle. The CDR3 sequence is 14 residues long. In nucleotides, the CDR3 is TGTGCCTGGAGCAGGGCAGACATGAACACTGAAGCTTTCTTT. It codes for CAWSRADMNTEAFF.

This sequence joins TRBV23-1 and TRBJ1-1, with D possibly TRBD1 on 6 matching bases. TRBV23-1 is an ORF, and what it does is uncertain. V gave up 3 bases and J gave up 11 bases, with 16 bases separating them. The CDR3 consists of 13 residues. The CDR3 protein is CASSQFHRERAFF. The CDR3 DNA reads TGCGCCAGCAGTCAGTTTCACAGGGAACGGGCTTTCTTT.

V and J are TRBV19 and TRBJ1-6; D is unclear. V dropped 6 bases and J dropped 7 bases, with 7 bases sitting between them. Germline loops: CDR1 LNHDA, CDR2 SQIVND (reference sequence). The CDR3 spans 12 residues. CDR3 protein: CASRDQNSPLHF. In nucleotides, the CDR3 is TGTGCCAGTAGGGATCAAAATTCACCCCTCCACTTT.

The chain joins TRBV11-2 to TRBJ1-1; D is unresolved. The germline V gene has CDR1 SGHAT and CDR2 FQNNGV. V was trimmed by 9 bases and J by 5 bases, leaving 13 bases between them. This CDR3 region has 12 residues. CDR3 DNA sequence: TGTGCCAGTCGACGGGTAGGGACTGAAGCTTTCTTT. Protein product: CASRRVGTEAFF.

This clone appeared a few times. The CDR3 sequence: CASSYGGQGYQPQHF. CDR3 coding DNA: TGCGCCAGCAGCTATGGCGGACAGGGCTATCAGCCCCAGCATTTT. The chain combines TRBV5-1 with TRBJ1-5; 8 nucleotides agree with TRBD1. V was clipped by 3 bases and J by 5 bases; unmatched bases: 7. Germline CDR1 reads SGHRS; CDR2 reads YFSETQ. This CDR3 has 15 residues.

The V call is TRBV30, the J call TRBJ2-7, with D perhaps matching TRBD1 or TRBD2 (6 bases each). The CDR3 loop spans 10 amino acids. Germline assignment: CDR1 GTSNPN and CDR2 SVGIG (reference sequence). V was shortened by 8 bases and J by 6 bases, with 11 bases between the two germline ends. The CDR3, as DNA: TGTGCCGGGGGGCTTCGCGAGCAGTACTTC. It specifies CAGGLREQYF.

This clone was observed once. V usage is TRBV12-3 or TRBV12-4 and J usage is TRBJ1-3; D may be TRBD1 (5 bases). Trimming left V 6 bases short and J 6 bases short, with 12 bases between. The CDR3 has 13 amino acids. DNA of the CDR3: TGTGCCAGCAGGGCAGGGAATCTAAACACCATATATTTT. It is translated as CASRAGNLNTIYF.

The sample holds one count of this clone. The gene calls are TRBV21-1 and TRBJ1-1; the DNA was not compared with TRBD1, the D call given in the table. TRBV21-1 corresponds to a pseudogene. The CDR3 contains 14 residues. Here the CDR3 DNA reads TGTGCCAGCAGCAACCCCCGGGACACCTGTACCCCTCACTTT. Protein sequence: CASSNPRDTCTPHF.

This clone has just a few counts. The CDR3 region has the DNA TGCGCCAGCAGAGTTACTCCGGGACAGGCCCTTACGGAGCAGTACTTC. It codes for CASRVTPGQALTEQYF. The chain uses TRBV5-1 and TRBJ2-7; 8 nucleotides agree with TRBD1. CDR3 length: 16 amino acids. The J segment lost 7 bases and the V segment lost 5 bases, leaving 17 bases of the junction unmatched. The germline V gene has CDR1 SGHRS and CDR2 YFSETQ.

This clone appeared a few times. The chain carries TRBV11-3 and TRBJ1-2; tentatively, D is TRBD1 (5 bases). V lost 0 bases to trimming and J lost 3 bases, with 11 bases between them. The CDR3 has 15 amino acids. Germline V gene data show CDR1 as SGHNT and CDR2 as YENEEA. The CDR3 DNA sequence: TGTGCCAGCAGCTTAGATTCGGGGGGATACTATGGCTACACCTTC. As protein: CASSLDSGGYYGYTF.

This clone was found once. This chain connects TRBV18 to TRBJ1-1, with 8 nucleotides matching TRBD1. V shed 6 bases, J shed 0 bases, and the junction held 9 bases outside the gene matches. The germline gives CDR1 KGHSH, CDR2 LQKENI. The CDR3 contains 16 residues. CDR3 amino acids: CASSLRQGRVNTEAFF. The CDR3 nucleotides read TGTGCCAGCTCCCTTCGACAGGGGCGAGTGAACACTGAAGCTTTCTTT. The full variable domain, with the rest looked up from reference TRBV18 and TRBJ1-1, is NAGVMQNPRHLVRRRGQEARLRCSPMKGHSHVYWYRQLPEEGLKFMVYLQKENIIDESGMPKERFSAEFPKEGPSILRIQQVVRGDSAAYFCASSLRQGRVNTEAFFGQGTRLTVV.

The CDR3 DNA reads TGTGCCAGCAGCGGTGGGGGGTTAGGCGAAAAACTGTTTTTT. It codes for CASSGGGLGEKLFF. This chain uses TRBV9 with TRBJ1-4; D may be TRBD1 (5 bases). Germline values: CDR1 SGDLS, CDR2 YYNGEE. CDR3 size: 14 residues. The V end was cut by 3 bases, the J end by 8 bases, with 14 bases between.

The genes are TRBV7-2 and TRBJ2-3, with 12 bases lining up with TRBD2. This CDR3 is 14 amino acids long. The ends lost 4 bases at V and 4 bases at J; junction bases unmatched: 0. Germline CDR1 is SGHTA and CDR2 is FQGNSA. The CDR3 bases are TGTGCCAGCAGCTCTAGCGGGGGGGCAGATACGCAGTATTTT. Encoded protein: CASSSSGGADTQYF.

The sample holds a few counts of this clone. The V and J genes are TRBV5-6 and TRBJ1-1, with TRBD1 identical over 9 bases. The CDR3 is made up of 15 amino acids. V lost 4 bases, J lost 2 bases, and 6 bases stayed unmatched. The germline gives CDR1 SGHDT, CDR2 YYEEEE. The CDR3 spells CASSPRTGVNTEAFF. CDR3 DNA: TGTGCCAGCAGCCCTAGGACAGGGGTAAACACTGAAGCTTTCTTT. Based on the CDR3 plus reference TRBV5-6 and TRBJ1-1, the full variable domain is DAGVTQSPTHLIKTRGQQVTLRCSPKSGHDTVSWYQQALGQGPQFIFQYYEEEERQRGNFPDRFSGHQFPNYSSELNVNALLLGDSALYLCASSPRTGVNTEAFFGQGTRLTVV.

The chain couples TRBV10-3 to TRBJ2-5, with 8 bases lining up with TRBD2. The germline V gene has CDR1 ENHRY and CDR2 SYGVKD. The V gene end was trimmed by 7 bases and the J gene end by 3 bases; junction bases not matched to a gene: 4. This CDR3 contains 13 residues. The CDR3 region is CAIKVGGEETQYF. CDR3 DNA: TGTGCCATCAAGGTCGGGGGGGAAGAGACCCAGTACTTC.

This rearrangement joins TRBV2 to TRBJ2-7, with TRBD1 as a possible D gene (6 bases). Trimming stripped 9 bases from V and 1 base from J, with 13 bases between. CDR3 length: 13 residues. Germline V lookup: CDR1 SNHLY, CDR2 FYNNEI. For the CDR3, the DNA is TGTGCCAGTAGAACAGGGTATTCCTACGAGCAGTACGTC. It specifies CASRTGYSYEQYV.